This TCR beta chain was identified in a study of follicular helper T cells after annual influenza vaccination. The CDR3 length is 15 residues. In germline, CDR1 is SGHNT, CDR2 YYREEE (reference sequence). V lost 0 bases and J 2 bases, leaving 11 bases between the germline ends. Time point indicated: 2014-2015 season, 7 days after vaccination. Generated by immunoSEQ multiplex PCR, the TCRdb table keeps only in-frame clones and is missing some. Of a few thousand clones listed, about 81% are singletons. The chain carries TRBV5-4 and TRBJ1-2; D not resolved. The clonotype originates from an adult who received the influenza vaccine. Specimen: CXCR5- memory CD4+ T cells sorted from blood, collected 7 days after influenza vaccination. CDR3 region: CASSLGAGTNYGYTF. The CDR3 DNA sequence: TGTGCCAGCAGCTTGGGCGCCGGCACGAACTATGGCTACACCTTC.